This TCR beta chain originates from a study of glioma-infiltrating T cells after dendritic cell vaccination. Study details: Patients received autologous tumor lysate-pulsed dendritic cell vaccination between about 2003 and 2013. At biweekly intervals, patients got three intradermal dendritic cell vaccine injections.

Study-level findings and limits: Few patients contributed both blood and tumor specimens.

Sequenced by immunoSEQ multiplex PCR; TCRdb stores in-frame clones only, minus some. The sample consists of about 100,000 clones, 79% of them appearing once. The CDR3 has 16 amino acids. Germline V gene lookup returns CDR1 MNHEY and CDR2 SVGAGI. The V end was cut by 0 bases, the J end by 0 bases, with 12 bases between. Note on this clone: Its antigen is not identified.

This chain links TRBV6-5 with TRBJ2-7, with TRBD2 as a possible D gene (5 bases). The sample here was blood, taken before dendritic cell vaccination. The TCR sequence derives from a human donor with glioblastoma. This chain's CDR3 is CASSYSDSLNSYEQYF. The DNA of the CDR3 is TGTGCCAGCAGTTACTCGGACTCGCTGAACTCCTACGAGCAGTACTTC.